The 7 T cell receptor beta chains given below trace back to one sample, sequenced in a study of T-cell reconstitution after alpha-beta-depleted transplantation in children. Molecular barcoding with unique molecular identifiers was used for the TCRbeta library. TCRdb re-called the PCR reads through MiXCR, storing one row per CDR3 protein. The sample yields almost 400,000 distinct CDR3 sequences, roughly 22% seen once. Sequences were derived from PBMCs from the stem cell graft donor, sampled from the stem cell graft. The receptors here all came from a human donor who donated a stem cell graft to a child with acute myeloid leukemia.

This clonotype was seen many times. This chain links TRBV20-1 with TRBJ2-1; 8 bases line up with TRBD2. The length of the CDR3 is 13 residues. CDR1 DFQATT and CDR2 SNEGSKA come from the germline V gene (reference sequence). J was trimmed by 2 bases and V by 7 bases; bases with no gene match: 4. CDR3 in DNA: TGCAGTGTCAGCGGGAGCGCCTACAATGAGCAGTTCTTC. Its protein product is CSVSGSAYNEQFF.

This chain uses TRBV7-2 with TRBJ2-7; no clear D gene. V was pared by 5 bases and J by 0 bases, with 11 bases between. Germline V CDR1 and CDR2: SGHTA, FQGNSA. The CDR3 is made up of 14 amino acids. The CDR3 loop reads CASSRPTGSYEQYF. CDR3 coding DNA: TGTGCCAGCAGCCGACCGACTGGCTCCTACGAGCAGTACTTC.

The CDR3 is CASSQDGTGFTDTQYF. The CDR3, as DNA: TGCGCCAGCAGCCAAGACGGGACGGGTTTCACAGATACGCAGTATTTT. The chain has TRBV4-1 and TRBJ2-3; D assignment may be TRBD1 or TRBD2 (5 bases each). The V gene's germline CDR1 is MGHRA and CDR2 YSYEKL. This CDR3 is built from 16 residues. The V end lost 0 bases, the J end lost 2 bases, and 12 bases lay between the germline ends.

This chain uses TRBV29-1 with TRBJ2-5; TRBD2 might be the D (6 bases). V dropped 8 bases and J dropped 4 bases, with 20 bases sitting between them. CDR3 length: 14 amino acids. Looked up from germline, CDR1 is SQVTM and CDR2 is ANQGSEA. The CDR3 DNA sequence: TGCAGCCTTACCCGTCCGGAGGGGCTAGAGACCCAGTACTTC. Translation gives CSLTRPEGLETQYF.

V is TRBV7-8 and J is TRBJ1-6; no definite D call. V was cut by 1 base and J by 13 bases, with 5 bases left in between. Germline loops: CDR1 SGHVS, CDR2 FQNEAQ. There are 11 residues in the CDR3. The CDR3 loop is CASSLVGPLHF. The CDR3 DNA reads TGTGCCAGCAGCTTAGTAGGGCCCCTCCACTTT.

V is TRBV7-9 and J is TRBJ2-7; tentatively, D is TRBD2 (6 bases). The V and J ends lost 5 bases and 6 bases respectively, with 20 bases between them. This CDR3 spans 15 amino acids. Looked up from germline, CDR1 is SEHNR and CDR2 is FQNEAQ (reference sequence). The CDR3 loop is CASSLGGAGRLEQYF. The CDR3 bases are TGTGCCAGCAGCCTAGGCGGGGCCGGACGGCTCGAGCAGTACTTC.

In this sample, this clonotype turned up many times. The chain employs TRBV5-1 and TRBJ2-7, with D perhaps being TRBD1 or TRBD2 (5 bases each). Germline V lookup: CDR1 SGHRS, CDR2 YFSETQ. V shed 5 bases and J shed 8 bases, with 11 bases lying between them. The CDR3 length is 11 residues. The chain's CDR3 is CASRGDSKQYF. In DNA form, the CDR3 reads TGCGCCAGCAGGGGGGATAGCAAGCAGTACTTC. The variable domain in full, with the rest retrieved from reference TRBV5-1 and TRBJ2-7, is KAGVTQTPRYLIKTRGQQVTLSCSPISGHRSVSWYQQTPGQGLQFLFEYFSETQRNKGNFPGRFSGRQFSNSRSEMNVSTLELGDSALYLCASRGDSKQYFGPGTRLTVT.